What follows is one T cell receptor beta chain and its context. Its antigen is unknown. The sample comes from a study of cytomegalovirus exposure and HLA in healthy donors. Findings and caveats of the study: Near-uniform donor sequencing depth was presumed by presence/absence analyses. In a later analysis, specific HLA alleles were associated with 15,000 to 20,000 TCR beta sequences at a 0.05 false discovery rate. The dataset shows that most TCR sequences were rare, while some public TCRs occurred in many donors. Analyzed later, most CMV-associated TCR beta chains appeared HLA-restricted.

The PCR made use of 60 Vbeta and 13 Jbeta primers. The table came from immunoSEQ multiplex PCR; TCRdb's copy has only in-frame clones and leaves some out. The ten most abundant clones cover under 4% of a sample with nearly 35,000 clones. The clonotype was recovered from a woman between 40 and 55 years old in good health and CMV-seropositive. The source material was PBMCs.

This CDR3 reads CARQLGWGPQPQHF. Written as DNA, the CDR3 is TGTGCCAGACAGTTAGGGTGGGGGCCTCAACCCCAGCATTTT. This rearrangement joins TRBV25-1 to TRBJ1-5; D perhaps matches TRBD1 (6 bases). The CDR3 is 14 amino acids. Per the germline V gene, CDR1 is MGHDK and CDR2 is SYGVNS. With 9 bases removed from V and 10 bases from J, the gap between germline ends came to 22 bases.